Only one count was recorded for the clone carrying this T cell receptor beta chain. No antigen is known for it. Healthy donors had no documented immune events, such as infections, while sampled. These data originate in a study of identifying expanded T cells in peripheral blood. The table came from immunoSEQ multiplex PCR; TCRdb's copy has only in-frame clones and leaves some out. The sample gives about 80,000 clones, approximately 90% of which show up once; roughly 7% is in the top ten. Study-level points and caveats: Variance in clone template counts between approximately two-week samples significantly increased with total template count across all healthy donors. Over approximately two and four weeks, about 15 and 19 clones changed, versus 1.2 between replicates.

The receptor was derived from a person between 18 and 75 years old in good health. The material sequenced was blood.

The CDR3 nucleotides are TGTGCCAGTAGTATTTGGGGGAGCAATCAGCCCCAGCATTTT. It codes for CASSIWGSNQPQHF. V is TRBV19 and J is TRBJ1-5; TRBD1 might be the D (5 bases). Germline lookup yields CDR1 LNHDA and CDR2 SQIVND (reference sequence). Trimming removed 3 bases at V and 1 base at J, with 7 bases between. CDR3 length equals 14 residues.